This T cell receptor beta chain appears in the sequencing data of a study of cytomegalovirus exposure and HLA in healthy donors. The study, taken as a whole, reports: Researchers reported that a few CMV-associated chains were confirmed in vitro as CMV antigen-specific. The number of N-insertions in an Asian-associated ancestry cluster was reportedly below the roughly 670-donor mean in a later analysis. A later analysis associated roughly 15,000 TCR beta sequences with HLA alleles at a 0.05 false discovery rate.

With regard to this clone: Antigen unknown.

CDR3 length equals 13 residues. Germline V gives CDR1 SNHLY, CDR2 FYNNEI. The ends were cut back, 7 bases at V and 1 base at J, with 10 bases in the middle. The donors comprised healthy bone marrow donors. 60 Vbeta and 13 Jbeta primers were used in PCR. Here immunoSEQ multiplex PCR was the method, and the copy in TCRdb shows in-frame clones only, minus some. Of over 130,000 clones in the sample, around 90% were seen once. This sequence was found in a woman aged 40 to 49 in good health and CMV-seronegative. The V and J genes are TRBV2 and TRBJ1-1; D is unclear. What was sequenced was PBMCs. CDR3 loop: CASIWHPNTEAFF. DNA for the CDR3: TGTGCCAGCATCTGGCACCCGAACACTGAAGCTTTCTTT.